This T cell receptor beta chain was found in a study of cytomegalovirus exposure and HLA in healthy donors. Whole-study findings and limits: Specificity of a few CMV-associated chains for CMV antigens was verified in vitro.

Notes on this clone: Its antigen is currently unknown.

This PCR relied on a set of 60 Vbeta primers and 13 Jbeta primers. The method was immunoSEQ multiplex PCR; TCRdb's version includes in-frame clones alone and lacks a portion of them. The sample consists of roughly 120,000 clones, 65% to 80% of them appearing once. Trimming cost V 3 bases and J 3 bases, with 12 bases left between them. CDR1 KGHSH and CDR2 LQKENI come from the germline V gene. The CDR3 has 15 amino acids. Sequencing was carried out using PBMCs. The sequence derives from a woman aged 60 to 75 in good health and CMV-seropositive. V and J are TRBV18 and TRBJ1-5; D is perhaps TRBD1 (5 bases). The CDR3 region has the DNA TGTGCCAGCTCACCCTTTGACAGTTCCAATCAGCCCCAGCATTTT. Protein product: CASSPFDSSNQPQHF. The full variable domain, in which reference TRBV18 and TRBJ1-5 provide the parts outside the CDR3, is NAGVMQNPRHLVRRRGQEARLRCSPMKGHSHVYWYRQLPEEGLKFMVYLQKENIIDESGMPKERFSAEFPKEGPSILRIQQVVRGDSAAYFCASSPFDSSNQPQHFGDGTRLSIL.